The text below deals with one T cell receptor (beta chain). Its antigen remains unknown. Documented time point: technical triplicate 3. Unsorted libraries came from 2 million PBMCs stored at -80 °C. Synthesis of cDNA was carried out by template-switch 5'RACE. The reaction used 10-nucleotide random UMIs. Via MiXCR, TCRdb re-called the 5' RACE reads, giving one row per CDR3 protein. The table records about 45,000 distinct CDR3 sequences, around a fifth of them present only once. The data were taken from a study of neurological immune-mediated disorders. General study findings and limits: Multiple sclerosis was found to have the least TCR clonal expansion, below healthy controls, and HTLV-1-associated myelopathy the most.

Trimming shortened V by 1 base and J by 6 bases, and 5 bases separated the two germline ends. Per germline, CDR1 SGHRS and CDR2 YFSETQ. The CDR3 totals 12 residues. What was sequenced was PBMCs. The V and J genes are TRBV5-1 and TRBJ2-1, with D tentatively TRBD2 (5 bases). This sequence was found in a man aged 60 to 75 with HTLV-1-associated myelopathy (HAM/TSP). The CDR3 DNA follows: TGCGCCAGCAGCTTGAGCGGCAATGAGCAGTTCTTC. The encoded protein is CASSLSGNEQFF.